This T cell receptor (beta chain) was recovered during a study of T cells after yellow fever vaccination (dated by TCRdb to the late 2010s). General notes on the study: Libraries from fractions with low cell numbers were prepared with the SMART-Seq v4 Ultra Low Input RNA kit. To follow T-cell clones before and after primary and booster YFV17D yellow fever vaccination, bulk TCR alpha and beta repertoires were sequenced over time. Two healthy male donors, one aged 18 to 30 and one aged 30 to 40 years, were included in the cohort. Blood was collected at multiple timepoints before and after primary and secondary immunization, and bulk PBMC replicates and cell subsets were isolated.

A few counts support this clonotype. The target of this receptor is not known. It has no much larger one-base neighbor in the sample; base qualities were not kept. CDR1 SGHTA and CDR2 FQGNSA are derived from the germline V gene. The CDR3 spans 14 residues, from the cysteine through the phenylalanine. Of all the DNA, just the CDR3 is kept, 42 bases in frame from base 1. V is clipped by 3 bases and J by 6 bases, and the sequence between their germline boundaries is 13 bases long. Synthesis of TCR cDNA relied on 5'RACE template switching, a step that introduced a universal primer site along with unique molecular identifiers. cDNA synthesis was primed from both the TCR alpha and TCR beta constant segments. Library amplification involved two PCR steps, and the second step added sample barcodes and sequencing adapters. Sequencing of the libraries was done on either Illumina HiSeq 2500 (2x100 bp) or NovaSeq (2x150 bp). Processing in the source paper ran as follows. Demultiplexing of reads and collapsing into UMI consensus sequences were performed with MIGEC, and V(D)J alignment was carried out with MiXCR. Vaccine-responding clonotypes were defined with edgeR using replicate PBMC samples, requiring FDR below 0.01 and a log2 fold change above 5 up to day 15. Each bulk clonotype was labeled CD4 or CD8 based on which sequenced repertoire, CD4 or CD8, contained the clonotype at higher abundance. The public sequencing data were trimmed at Q25 with fastp and processed into clonotypes with MiXCR by TCRdb, which kept only in-frame beta chains. Each record represents a unique CDR3 protein, reported with the most common genes and DNA among its rows. Clone size and V and J calls follow TCRdb, not the original study. In all, the sample holds about 630,000 distinct CDR3 sequences, and 9% to 15% of those were seen once. Of the sample, 15% is held by the ten largest clones.

Per the publication, the treatment or condition label means: live attenuated yellow fever vaccine strain. At each blood-draw timepoint, two biological replicates of bulk PBMCs were obtained. PBMCs were isolated from peripheral blood using a standard Ficoll-Paque protocol. TriZol was used to extract RNA from bulk PBMCs, from CD4 and CD8 fractions, and from dextramer-positive and dextramer-negative fractions. Points the paper makes about the study in general: After the booster, most clones that had expanded after primary vaccination were detected again (nearly 98% of CD4 and 70% to 90% of CD8), suggesting broad maintenance of memory. Because only two donors were included in the study, the extent to which the findings can be generalized is limited. Computational filtering was needed because FACS-sorted repertoires could contain abundant contaminating clonotypes from the bulk population. A small share of clonotypes occurred in both CD4 and CD8 compartments, likely arising from convergent recombination. The secondary T-cell response was found to be weaker but faster than the primary response, with a peak reached on day 5 rather than on day 15.

Sequencing was performed on PBMCs, taken on the day of the yellow fever booster vaccination. This receptor was obtained from a young man who received the YFV17D yellow fever vaccine. The chain was built from TRBV7-2 and TRBJ2-3, with no confident D gene call. The nucleotide sequence is TGTGCCAGCAGCTTTCGGACCCGTGGGGATACGCAGTATTTT. It encodes CASSFRTRGDTQYF. Extended through the reference TRBV7-2 and TRBJ2-3 proteins, this CDR3 yields the full variable domain: GAGVSQSPSNKVTEKGKDVELRCDPISGHTALYWYRQSLGQGLEFLIYFQGNSAPDKSGLPSDRFSAERTGGSVSTLTIQRTQQEDSAVYLCASSFRTRGDTQYFGPGTRLTVL.